The 6 T cell receptor beta chains given below trace back to one sample, sequenced in a study of cytomegalovirus exposure and HLA in healthy donors. 13 Jbeta primers and 60 Vbeta primers were used for the PCR. Sequencing was performed with immunoSEQ multiplex PCR; in TCRdb, only in-frame clones are kept and a portion is missing. The sample lists over 150,000 clones, 82% occurring once. Specimen: PBMCs. Every receptor here comes from a girl aged 5-17 years in good health and CMV-seropositive.

This clone has a handful of counts. The J gene is TRBJ2-7, the V gene TRBV18; 10 bases are shared with TRBD1. Germline V CDR1 and CDR2: KGHSH, LQKENI. Trimming cost V 3 bases and J 4 bases; bases outside gene matches: 6. The CDR3 is made up of 15 amino acids. The CDR3 DNA follows: TGTGCCAGCTCACCCCCCCGGACAGGGGGTTACGAGCAGTACTTC. It specifies CASSPPRTGGYEQYF.

V usage is TRBV27 and J usage is TRBJ2-2, with 7 bases fitting TRBD2. After removal of 3 bases from V and 3 bases from J, the junction contained 10 bases not matched to a gene. This CDR3 has 17 amino acids. CDR1 MNHEY and CDR2 SMNVEV come from the germline V gene (reference sequence). This CDR3 is CASSLKVGLGYTGELFF. The CDR3 DNA sequence: TGTGCCAGCAGTTTGAAAGTTGGACTAGGGTACACCGGGGAGCTGTTTTTT.

The chain employs TRBV29-1 and TRBJ2-1; D is unresolved. V was pared by 4 bases and J by 4 bases, with 5 bases between. The CDR3 contains 11 residues. CDR1 SQVTM and CDR2 ANQGSEA come from the germline V gene. Here the CDR3 DNA reads TGCAGCGTTGCCCTATACAATGAGCAGTTCTTC. It translates to CSVALYNEQFF.

The V call is TRBV28, the J call TRBJ1-5; D remains unclear. The CDR3 is 14 amino acids. Looked up from germline, CDR1 is MDHEN and CDR2 is SYDVKM. V dropped 6 bases and J dropped 1 base, with 10 bases sitting between them. CDR3 coding DNA: TGTGCCAGCAGGTCTCCTGCGAGCAATCAGCCCCAGCATTTT. Protein product: CASRSPASNQPQHF.

The chain is built from TRBV27 and TRBJ2-6; D is perhaps TRBD1 (6 bases). This CDR3 region has 19 residues. CDR1 is MNHEY, CDR2 SMNVEV, per germline (reference sequence). Trimming took 5 bases from V and 0 from J, leaving 20 bases between them. DNA for the CDR3: TGTGCCAGCAGTCCAGGGACCCCAGGGGATTTCTCTGGGGCCAACGTCCTGACTTTC. It encodes CASSPGTPGDFSGANVLTF. The variable domain in full, completed from reference TRBV27 and TRBJ2-6, reads EAQVTQNPRYLITVTGKKLTVTCSQNMNHEYMSWYRQDPGLGLRQIYYSMNVEVTDKGDVPEGYKVSRKEKRNFPLILESPSPNQTSLYFCASSPGTPGDFSGANVLTFGAGSRLTVL.

This chain joins TRBV27 and TRBJ2-7; 7 nucleotides align to TRBD1. CDR1 and CDR2 (germline): MNHEY, SMNVEV (reference sequence). CDR3 size: 14 residues. The junction had 4 bases not matched to a gene; V was cut back by 4 bases and J by 1 base. The CDR3, as DNA: TGTGCCAGCAGTTCAAGGGGGCCTTCCTACGAGCAGTACTTC. Its translation is CASSSRGPSYEQYF.